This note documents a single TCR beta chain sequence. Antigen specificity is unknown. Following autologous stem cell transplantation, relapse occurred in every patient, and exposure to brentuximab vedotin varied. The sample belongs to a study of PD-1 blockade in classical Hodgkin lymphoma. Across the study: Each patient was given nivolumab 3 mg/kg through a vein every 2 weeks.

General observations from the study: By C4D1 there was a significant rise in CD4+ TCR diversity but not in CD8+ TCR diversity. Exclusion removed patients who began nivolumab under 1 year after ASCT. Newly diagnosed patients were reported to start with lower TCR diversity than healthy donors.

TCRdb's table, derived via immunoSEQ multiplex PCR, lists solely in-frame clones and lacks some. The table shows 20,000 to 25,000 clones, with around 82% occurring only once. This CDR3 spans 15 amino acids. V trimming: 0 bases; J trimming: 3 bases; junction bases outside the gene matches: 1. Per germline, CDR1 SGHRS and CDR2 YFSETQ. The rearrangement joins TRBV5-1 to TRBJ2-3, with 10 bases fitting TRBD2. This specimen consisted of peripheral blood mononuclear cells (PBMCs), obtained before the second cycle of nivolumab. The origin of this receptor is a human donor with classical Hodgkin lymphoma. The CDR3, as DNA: TGCGCCAGCAGCTTGGATAGCGGGAGGACAGATACGCAGTATTTT. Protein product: CASSLDSGRTDTQYF.